Each of the 29 T cell receptor beta chains below was sequenced from the same sample in a study of blood T cell repertoires in COVID-19. The protocol was immunoSEQ multiplex PCR, while the TCRdb copy is restricted to in-frame clones and leaves out a portion. Of some 180,000 clones detected, about 88% appear once; the ten largest clones hold 15% to 20%. The sequencing input was peripheral blood. All receptors derive from a man in his fifties with COVID-19, enrolled during active disease.

V usage is TRBV6-1 and J usage is TRBJ1-2; D might be TRBD1 (5 bases). V lost 1 base and J lost 0, with 12 bases in between. This CDR3 contains 16 residues. Germline V gene data show CDR1 as MNHNS and CDR2 as SASEGT. The CDR3 sequence: CASSEGWGSANYGYTF. The CDR3 DNA reads as TGTGCCAGCAGTGAAGGTTGGGGCTCAGCTAACTATGGCTACACCTTC.

The chain carries TRBV5-6 and TRBJ1-2; D remains unclear. The CDR3 has 16 residues. CDR1 and CDR2 (germline): SGHDT, YYEEEE. V gave up 0 bases and J gave up 5 bases, with 17 bases separating them. CDR3 protein: CASSLVRQAVTYGYTF. The CDR3 DNA sequence: TGTGCCAGCAGCTTGGTCCGGCAGGCTGTTACGTATGGCTACACCTTC. Based on the CDR3 plus reference TRBV5-6 and TRBJ1-2, the full variable domain is DAGVTQSPTHLIKTRGQQVTLRCSPKSGHDTVSWYQQALGQGPQFIFQYYEEEERQRGNFPDRFSGHQFPNYSSELNVNALLLGDSALYLCASSLVRQAVTYGYTFGSGTRLTVV.

The chain has TRBV2 and TRBJ2-2; D gene uncertain. The CDR3 runs 15 residues. Germline CDR1 SNHLY, CDR2 FYNNEI. V gave up 7 bases and J gave up 3 bases, with 15 bases separating them. DNA of the CDR3: TGTGCCAGCACGATAGTACCCACAGACACCGGGGAGCTGTTTTTT. Translating gives CASTIVPTDTGELFF.

The chain uses TRBV19 and TRBJ2-1, with TRBD2 as a possible D gene (6 bases). V dropped 5 bases and J dropped 2 bases, with 16 bases sitting between them. CDR1 and CDR2 from the germline V gene are LNHDA and SQIVND (reference sequence). This CDR3 is 16 amino acids long. The CDR3 DNA reads TGTGCCAGTAGTTTGGCAGGCGGGGATACCTACAATGAGCAGTTCTTC. This codes for CASSLAGGDTYNEQFF. Full variable domain (remainder filled in from reference TRBV19 and TRBJ2-1): DGGITQSPKYLFRKEGQNVTLSCEQNLNHDAMYWYRQDPGQGLRLIYYSQIVNDFQKGDIAEGYSVSREKKESFPLTVTSAQKNPTAFYLCASSLAGGDTYNEQFFGPGTRLTVL.

V gene TRBV27 combines with J gene TRBJ2-7; 13 nucleotides line up with TRBD2. Germline values: CDR1 MNHEY, CDR2 SMNVEV (reference sequence). The length of the CDR3 is 15 residues. V trimming: 5 bases; J trimming: 3 bases; junction bases outside the gene matches: 4. The CDR3 loop reads CASSTRLAGGYEQYF. DNA of the CDR3: TGTGCCAGCAGTACCAGACTAGCGGGGGGCTACGAGCAGTACTTC.

This clone was seen only once. This chain links TRBV27 with TRBJ1-2, with 8 nucleotides matching TRBD1. This CDR3 region has 15 residues. V trimming: 4 bases; J trimming: 8 bases; junction bases outside the gene matches: 12. CDR1 and CDR2 (germline): MNHEY, SMNVEV (reference sequence). The CDR3 here is CASSSLRAGGGGYTF. The CDR3 coding sequence is TGTGCCAGCAGTTCGCTGAGAGCAGGGGGCGGCGGCTACACCTTC.

This chain links TRBV6-5 with TRBJ1-2, with D hard to call. This CDR3 contains 15 residues. V was pared by 4 bases and J by 7 bases, with 19 bases between. CDR1 is MNHEY, CDR2 SVGAGI, per germline. The DNA for the CDR3 is TGTGCCAGCAGTTTAGAGGGTATTGATGATCGTGGCTACACCTTC. It translates to CASSLEGIDDRGYTF.

J is TRBJ2-3 and V is TRBV7-3, with TRBD2 identical over 9 bases. The CDR3 runs 15 residues. From germline, CDR1 is SGHTA and CDR2 FQGTGA. J lost 3 bases, V lost 5 bases, and 6 bases had no gene match. CDR3 DNA sequence: TGTGCCAGCAGCCCCCGGACTAGCGATACAGATACGCAGTATTTT. Translation: CASSPRTSDTDTQYF.

The chain joins TRBV5-5 to TRBJ2-6, with 9 bases fitting TRBD1. V lost 4 bases, J lost 0 bases, and 2 bases stayed unmatched. The CDR3 sequence is 16 residues long. CDR1 is SGHKS and CDR2 is YYEKEE in the germline V gene (reference sequence). CDR3 coding DNA: TGTGCCAGCAGCACGGGACAGGGCTCTGGGGCCAACGTCCTGACTTTC. The encoded protein is CASSTGQGSGANVLTF. Variable domain in full (rest from reference TRBV5-5 and TRBJ2-6): DAGVTQSPTHLIKTRGQQVTLRCSPISGHKSVSWYQQVLGQGPQFIFQYYEKEERGRGNFPDRFSARQFPNYSSELNVNALLLGDSALYLCASSTGQGSGANVLTFGAGSRLTVL.

The CDR3 spells CASSQSQAPGELFF. In DNA form, the CDR3 reads TGTGCCAGCAGCCAGAGCCAGGCCCCCGGGGAGCTGTTTTTT. The chain couples TRBV7-2 to TRBJ2-2, with D unresolved. Germline CDR1 and CDR2: SGHTA and FQGNSA. The CDR3 is 14 residues long. V was shortened by 5 bases and J by 6 bases, with 13 bases between the two germline ends.

The CDR3 region has the DNA TGTGCCAGCAGCGACAGGGTGGGGGAAAAACTGTTTTTT. It translates to CASSDRVGEKLFF. The chain recombines TRBV6-5 with TRBJ1-4, with TRBD1 identical over 7 bases. The CDR3 length is 13 residues. Germline assignment: CDR1 MNHEY and CDR2 SVGAGI. The V gene end was trimmed by 6 bases and the J gene end by 8 bases; junction bases not matched to a gene: 6.

V and J are TRBV6-6 and TRBJ2-2, with 8 bases identical to TRBD1. The V and J ends lost 5 bases and 5 bases, in that order; junction bases with no gene match: 7. CDR3 size: 15 residues. Germline loops: CDR1 MNHNY, CDR2 SVGAGI (reference sequence). The CDR3 nucleotides read TGTGCCAGCAGTCCCCCAGGGGGCGCAACCGGGGAGCTGTTTTTT. Protein product: CASSPPGGATGELFF.

This clone was detected only once. The V gene is TRBV30, the J gene TRBJ1-5; D possibly corresponds to TRBD1 (6 bases). The ends were cut back, 1 base at V and 5 bases at J, with 9 bases in the middle. Looked up from germline, CDR1 is GTSNPN and CDR2 is SVGIG (reference sequence). The CDR3 is 13 amino acids. CDR3 loop: CAWSGGGYQPQHF. The CDR3 DNA follows: TGTGCCTGGAGTGGCGGGGGCTATCAGCCCCAGCATTTT.

The chain carries TRBV5-4 and TRBJ2-3, with TRBD2 identical over 11 bases. The V gene's germline CDR1 is SGHNT and CDR2 YYREEE (reference sequence). The V and J ends lost 3 bases and 2 bases, in that order; junction bases with no gene match: 8. The CDR3 spans 17 residues. The CDR3 is CASSYWLAGGPTDTQYF. The CDR3 coding sequence is TGTGCCAGCAGCTACTGGCTAGCGGGAGGCCCCACAGATACGCAGTATTTT.

This chain connects TRBV27 to TRBJ2-2; 9 positions agree with TRBD1. CDR1 MNHEY and CDR2 SMNVEV come from the germline V gene (reference sequence). J gave up 5 bases and V 6 bases, and 10 bases lay outside the gene matches. The length of the CDR3 is 16 residues. CDR3 amino acids: CASRPEGQGKTGELFF. The CDR3 nucleotides are TGTGCCAGCAGACCCGAGGGACAGGGAAAAACCGGGGAGCTGTTTTTT.

The chain has TRBV2 and TRBJ1-1; no firm D call. Germline V lookup: CDR1 SNHLY, CDR2 FYNNEI. Trimming shortened V by 4 bases and J by 1 base, and 10 bases separated the two germline ends. The CDR3 consists of 14 residues. For the CDR3, the DNA is TGTGCCAGCAGTGCCGCGACAACGAACACTGAAGCTTTCTTT. Translated, it gives CASSAATTNTEAFF.

The rearrangement links TRBV18 to TRBJ2-1, with 14 bases fitting TRBD2. The CDR3 is 17 amino acids. The germline gives CDR1 KGHSH, CDR2 LQKENI. V lost 4 bases and J lost 6; bases outside the gene matches: 8. The CDR3 DNA is TGTGCCAGCTCACTTGGCAGGGGACTAGCGGGAGTCAATGAGCAGTTCTTC. It codes for CASSLGRGLAGVNEQFF.

CDR3 nucleotide sequence: TGTGCCAGCAGCGTAAACAGGGGGAGTGGAAACACCATATATTTT. As protein: CASSVNRGSGNTIYF. This chain links TRBV9 with TRBJ1-3; TRBD1 matches at 8 bases. The CDR3 is 15 amino acids. V shed 1 base, J shed 3 bases, and the junction held 3 bases outside the gene matches. Germline CDR1 and CDR2: SGDLS and YYNGEE.

This chain uses TRBV2 with TRBJ2-5, with 14 positions matching TRBD2. The CDR3 length is 19 residues. Trimming at V came to 3 bases and at J to 5 bases, leaving 14 bases not matched to a gene. The V gene's germline CDR1 is SNHLY and CDR2 FYNNEI. The CDR3 DNA reads TGTGCCAGCAGTGAGCTGCGACTAGCGGGAGGGCCGGGGAGGGAGACCCAGTACTTC. Translated: CASSELRLAGGPGRETQYF.

V is TRBV12-3 or TRBV12-4 and J is TRBJ2-7; D ambiguous. The CDR3 is made up of 13 amino acids. The V end lost 1 base, the J end lost 4 bases, and 8 bases lay between the germline ends. In DNA form, the CDR3 reads TGTGCCAGCAGTTTAGGACGGGTTTACGAGCAGTACTTC. The encoded protein is CASSLGRVYEQYF.

The gene calls are TRBV6-2 or TRBV6-3 and TRBJ2-7, with 8 bases aligning to TRBD2. Per germline, CDR1 MNHEY and CDR2 SVGEGT. The CDR3 runs to 16 residues. J was trimmed by 3 bases and V by 0 bases; bases with no gene match: 7. The CDR3 DNA reads TGTGCCAGCAGTTACTCTGGTAGCGGGGTTTTCTACGAGCAGTACTTC. Its translation: CASSYSGSGVFYEQYF.

The gene calls are TRBV5-6 and TRBJ1-1; TRBD1 matches 7 bases. V was pared by 4 bases and J by 5 bases, with 8 bases of the junction left unmatched. From germline, CDR1 is SGHDT and CDR2 YYEEEE. The CDR3 covers 14 residues. CDR3: CASSTLTGFTEAFF. The CDR3 nucleotides are TGTGCCAGCAGCACCCTGACAGGGTTTACTGAAGCTTTCTTT.

The chain uses TRBV19 and TRBJ1-4, with D possibly matching TRBD1 (6 bases). Germline-derived CDR1 and CDR2 are LNHDA and SQIVND (reference sequence). Trimming pared 4 bases from V and 6 bases from J, leaving 12 bases between. The CDR3 is made up of 14 amino acids. CDR3 amino acids: CASSKRQGHEKLFF. The CDR3 DNA sequence: TGTGCCAGTAGTAAACGGCAGGGGCATGAAAAACTGTTTTTT. The whole variable domain, remainder taken from reference TRBV19 and TRBJ1-4, is DGGITQSPKYLFRKEGQNVTLSCEQNLNHDAMYWYRQDPGQGLRLIYYSQIVNDFQKGDIAEGYSVSREKKESFPLTVTSAQKNPTAFYLCASSKRQGHEKLFFGSGTQLSVL.

The chain carries TRBV19 and TRBJ2-1; perhaps TRBD2 as D (6 bases). V lost 7 bases and J 12 bases, leaving 22 bases between the germline ends. This CDR3 contains 14 residues. Germline values: CDR1 LNHDA, CDR2 SQIVND (reference sequence). This CDR3 is CASNRGNSGSGQFF. The CDR3 DNA reads TGTGCCAGTAACCGCGGGAACAGCGGGTCCGGGCAGTTCTTC.

V is TRBV28 and J is TRBJ2-2; 8 nucleotides align to TRBD1. Germline V gene sequence: CDR1 MDHEN, CDR2 SYDVKM. The ends lost 3 bases at V and 5 bases at J; junction bases unmatched: 17. This CDR3 is 19 amino acids long. The CDR3 spells CASSFRRPNRDRRTGELFF. The CDR3 DNA sequence: TGTGCCAGCAGTTTCCGTCGCCCCAACCGGGACAGGAGGACCGGGGAGCTGTTTTTT.

This chain uses TRBV4-1 with TRBJ2-2; the D is unclear. V dropped 3 bases and J dropped 6 bases, with 11 bases sitting between them. The CDR3 has 14 amino acids. From germline, CDR1 is MGHRA and CDR2 YSYEKL. The CDR3 spells CASSHNEEAGELFF. The CDR3 region has the DNA TGCGCCAGCAGCCATAACGAAGAGGCCGGGGAGCTGTTTTTT.

The chain links TRBV2 to TRBJ2-5; TRBD2 might be the D (6 bases). Trimming took off 8 bases at V and 3 bases at J, with 16 bases between the two ends. Germline assignment: CDR1 SNHLY and CDR2 FYNNEI. There are 14 residues in the CDR3. The CDR3 bases are TGTGCCAGCGGTCCTCGGGGGTCAAAAGAGACCCAGTACTTC. It is translated as CASGPRGSKETQYF.

This clone was counted at least ten times. The chain carries TRBV10-2 and TRBJ2-7; 10 bases align to TRBD1. The CDR3 loop spans 18 amino acids. With 0 bases clipped from V and 2 bases from J, the junction kept 10 bases outside the gene matches. Germline values: CDR1 WSHSY, CDR2 SAAADI. CDR3 in DNA: TGCGCCAGCAGTGAGTCTCTTCGATTAGACAGGGGGCCCTACGAGCAGTACTTC. It yields the protein CASSESLRLDRGPYEQYF.

This clone has just a few counts. This chain uses TRBV19 with TRBJ1-6; 8 bases line up with TRBD1. Germline loops: CDR1 LNHDA, CDR2 SQIVND (reference sequence). V lost 8 bases and J lost 6; bases outside the gene matches: 15. This CDR3 comprises 17 residues. The CDR3 spells CASHPLGTGAFNSPLHF. CDR3 coding DNA: TGTGCCAGTCACCCGTTAGGGACAGGCGCCTTTAATTCACCCCTCCACTTT.